The sequence of this T cell receptor beta chain was determined in a study of regulatory T cells in long-lasting Graves disease. Library construction for TCR beta used iRepertoire HTBI primers and Arm-PCR of CDR3 regions. TCRdb re-called the multiplex PCR reads through MiXCR, storing one row per CDR3 protein. The data show approximately 470,000 distinct CDR3 sequences, around 15% seen once. Study-level points and caveats: A limited number of samples was an acknowledged limitation. Persistent Graves' patients showed a TCR diversity that was lower than that of newly diagnosed ones.

Germline V gene data show CDR1 as GTSNPN and CDR2 as SVGIG (reference sequence). V was pared by 2 bases and J by 0 bases, with 5 bases between. CDR3 size: 14 residues. The time point is: newly diagnosed GD, antithyroid drugs for less than 3 months. Generation of the TCR library employed RNA extracted from PBMCs. This clonotype was observed at least ten times. The antigen remains undetermined. This sample also belongs to another study, concerning T cells in Graves' hyperthyroidism and ophthalmopathy.

The chain carries TRBV30 and TRBJ1-6; D gene ambiguous. The sample consisted of peripheral blood mononuclear cells (PBMCs), taken at new diagnosis, from a patient treated with antithyroid drugs. The receptor comes from a man aged 35 to 55 with Graves disease. DNA of the CDR3: TGTGCCTGGAGTAGGAGCTCCTATAATTCACCCCTCCACTTT. Its translation is CAWSRSSYNSPLHF.